This T cell receptor beta chain was captured in a study of shared clonotypes between healthy human individuals. Whole-study context: In total, the donors were two women and a few men aged 18 to 49. For every donor, three CD4 naive, three CD4 memory, two CD8 naive and one CD8 memory plates were used. General study points: In the sorted subsets, rarefaction showed sequencing was incomplete despite large depth. The naive CD4 repertoires of several donors were compared, and approximately 5.3% of clonotypes were shared.

TCRdb's table, derived via immunoSEQ multiplex PCR, lists solely in-frame clones and lacks some. The sample has hundreds of thousands of clones, approximately 96% seen once. Germline loops: CDR1 MNHEY, CDR2 SMNVEV (reference sequence). The CDR3 runs to 14 residues. Trimming took off 3 bases at V and 8 bases at J, with 15 bases between the two ends. It was CD45RO-negative cells, positively selected for CCR7, that made up naive CD8 cells, with terminally differentiated effector memory CD45RA+ cells excluded. As concerns this clone: No antigen is known for it.

Sequenced input: naive CD8+ T cells sorted from blood. The chain joins TRBV27 to TRBJ2-3, with D possibly being TRBD2 (6 bases). The TCR originated in a young man in good health. The CDR3 DNA follows: TGTGCCAGCAGTTTGGGCCTAGAGGGAGGTACGCAGTATTTT. Protein: CASSLGLEGGTQYF.